The TCR beta chain described here comes from a study of blood T cell repertoires in COVID-19. Study details: Material from acute and convalescent COVID-19 was sourced from the United States, Italy and Spain. T cells, B-cell-depleted T cells, or PBMCs supplied cDNA or gDNA.

Germline loops: CDR1 KGHSH, CDR2 LQKENI. CDR3 length equals 17 residues. V shed 0 bases and J 4 bases; nucleotides not matched to a gene: 5. Authors' processing steps: Amplifying reference gene primers gave estimates of nucleated cell counts. Clones were read by immunoSEQ multiplex PCR, and TCRdb kept only the in-frame ones, dropping some. V, J and clone size are taken as reported in that table, and D and trimming were inferred from the DNA itself. The data show 150,000 or so clones, about 91% seen once. V usage is TRBV18 and J usage is TRBJ2-1; 11 bases align to TRBD1. This clonotype was sampled from an older woman with acute or convalescent COVID-19. The sample was peripheral blood. CDR3 amino acids: CASSPPSGTGGYNEQFF. CDR3 DNA: TGTGCCAGCTCACCACCTTCCGGGACAGGGGGGTACAATGAGCAGTTCTTC.